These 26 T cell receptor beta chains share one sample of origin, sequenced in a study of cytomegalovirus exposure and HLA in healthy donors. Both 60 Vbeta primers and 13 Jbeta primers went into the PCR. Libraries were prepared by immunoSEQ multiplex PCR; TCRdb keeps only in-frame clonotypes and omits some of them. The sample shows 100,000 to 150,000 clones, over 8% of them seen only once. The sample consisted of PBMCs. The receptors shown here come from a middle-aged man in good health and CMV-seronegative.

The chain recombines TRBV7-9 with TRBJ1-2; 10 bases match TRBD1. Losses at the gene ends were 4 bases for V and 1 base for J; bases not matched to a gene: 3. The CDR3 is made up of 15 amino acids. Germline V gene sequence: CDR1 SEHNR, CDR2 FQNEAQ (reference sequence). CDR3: CASSWGQGNNYGYTF. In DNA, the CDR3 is TGTGCCAGCAGCTGGGGACAGGGGAATAACTATGGCTACACCTTC.

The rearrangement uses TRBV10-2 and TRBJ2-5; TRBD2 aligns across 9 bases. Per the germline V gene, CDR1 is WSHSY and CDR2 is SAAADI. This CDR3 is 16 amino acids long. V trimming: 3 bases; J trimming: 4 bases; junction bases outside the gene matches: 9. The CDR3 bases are TGCGCCAGCAGTGATCGGCGGGGGGGCTTCCCAGAGACCCAGTACTTC. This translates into CASSDRRGGFPETQYF.

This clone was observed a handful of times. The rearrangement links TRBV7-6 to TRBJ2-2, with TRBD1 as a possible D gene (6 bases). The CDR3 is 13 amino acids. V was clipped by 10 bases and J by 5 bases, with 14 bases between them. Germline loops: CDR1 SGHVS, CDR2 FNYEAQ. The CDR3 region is CAILQGRTGELFF. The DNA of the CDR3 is TGTGCCATCCTACAGGGTCGGACCGGGGAGCTGTTTTTT.

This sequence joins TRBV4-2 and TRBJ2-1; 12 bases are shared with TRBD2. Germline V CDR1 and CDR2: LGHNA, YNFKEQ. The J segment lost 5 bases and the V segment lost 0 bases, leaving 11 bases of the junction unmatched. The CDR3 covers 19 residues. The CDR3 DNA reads TGTGCCAGCAGCCAAGATTTGGGGACAGGACTAGCGGGGCACAATGAGCAGTTCTTC. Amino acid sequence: CASSQDLGTGLAGHNEQFF.

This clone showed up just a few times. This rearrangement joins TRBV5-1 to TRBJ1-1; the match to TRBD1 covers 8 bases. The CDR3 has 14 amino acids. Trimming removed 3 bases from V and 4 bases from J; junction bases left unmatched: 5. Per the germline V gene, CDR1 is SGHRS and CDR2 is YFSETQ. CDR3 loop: CASSSYDRGTEAFF. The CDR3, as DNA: TGCGCCAGCAGCTCCTACGACAGGGGCACTGAAGCTTTCTTT.

The CDR3 DNA follows: TGTGCCAGCAGACCCCTCCGCGGGGAGGTCCCGGAGGGCTACACCTTC. Translated: CASRPLRGEVPEGYTF. The V call is TRBV6-6, the J call TRBJ1-2; D gene uncertain. Trimming shortened V by 6 bases and J by 8 bases, and 25 bases separated the two germline ends. Germline V gene lookup returns CDR1 MNHNY and CDR2 SVGAGI (reference sequence). The CDR3 is 16 amino acids.

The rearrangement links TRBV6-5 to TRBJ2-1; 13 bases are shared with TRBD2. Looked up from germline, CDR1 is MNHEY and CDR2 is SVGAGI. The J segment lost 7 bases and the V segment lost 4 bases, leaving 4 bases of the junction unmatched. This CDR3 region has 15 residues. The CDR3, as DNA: TGTGCCAGCAGTTCGACTAGCGGGGGGATAAATGAGCAGTTCTTC. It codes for CASSSTSGGINEQFF.

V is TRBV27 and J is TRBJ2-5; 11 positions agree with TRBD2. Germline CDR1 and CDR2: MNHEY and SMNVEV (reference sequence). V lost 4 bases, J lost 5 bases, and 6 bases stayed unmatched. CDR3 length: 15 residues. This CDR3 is CASSSRLAGSETQYF. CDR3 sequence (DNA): TGTGCCAGCAGTTCGAGACTAGCGGGGAGCGAGACCCAGTACTTC.

The CDR3 reads CASRDRYNEQFF. The DNA of the CDR3 is TGTGCCAGTAGGGACAGGTACAATGAGCAGTTCTTC. The chain couples TRBV19 to TRBJ2-1; 7 bases align to TRBD1. V gave up 6 bases and J gave up 4 bases; unmatched junction bases: 0. The CDR3 length is 12 residues. From germline, CDR1 is LNHDA and CDR2 SQIVND (reference sequence).

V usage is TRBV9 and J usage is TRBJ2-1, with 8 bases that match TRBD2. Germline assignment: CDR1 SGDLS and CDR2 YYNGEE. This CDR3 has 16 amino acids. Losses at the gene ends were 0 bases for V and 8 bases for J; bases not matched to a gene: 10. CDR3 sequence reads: CASSVEVGGAHDEQFF. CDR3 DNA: TGTGCCAGCAGCGTAGAGGTCGGGGGGGCCCATGATGAGCAGTTCTTC.

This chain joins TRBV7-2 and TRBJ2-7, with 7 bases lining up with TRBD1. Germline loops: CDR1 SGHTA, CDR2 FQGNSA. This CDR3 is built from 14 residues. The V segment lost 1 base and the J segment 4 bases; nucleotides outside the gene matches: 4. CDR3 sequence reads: CASSLVGGGYEQYF. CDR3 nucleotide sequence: TGTGCCAGCAGCTTAGTAGGGGGCGGATACGAGCAGTACTTC.

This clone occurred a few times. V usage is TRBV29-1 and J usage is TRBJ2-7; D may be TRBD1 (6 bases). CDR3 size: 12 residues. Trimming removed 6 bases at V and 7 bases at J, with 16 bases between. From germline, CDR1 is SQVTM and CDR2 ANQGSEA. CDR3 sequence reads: CSVLSEGGEQYF. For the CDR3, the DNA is TGCAGCGTCCTCTCCGAAGGGGGAGAGCAGTACTTC.

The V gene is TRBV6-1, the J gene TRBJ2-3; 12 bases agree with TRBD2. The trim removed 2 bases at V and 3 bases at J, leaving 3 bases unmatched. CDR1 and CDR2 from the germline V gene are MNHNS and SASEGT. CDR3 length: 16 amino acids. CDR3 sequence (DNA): TGTGCCAGCAGTGAAAGGGGGACTAGCGGGACAGATACGCAGTATTTT. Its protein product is CASSERGTSGTDTQYF.

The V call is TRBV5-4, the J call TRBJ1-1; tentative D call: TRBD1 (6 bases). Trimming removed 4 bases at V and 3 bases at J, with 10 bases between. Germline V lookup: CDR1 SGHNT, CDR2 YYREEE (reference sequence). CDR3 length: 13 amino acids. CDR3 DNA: TGTGCCAGCAGCGTACAGGGTGACACTGAAGCTTTCTTT. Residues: CASSVQGDTEAFF.

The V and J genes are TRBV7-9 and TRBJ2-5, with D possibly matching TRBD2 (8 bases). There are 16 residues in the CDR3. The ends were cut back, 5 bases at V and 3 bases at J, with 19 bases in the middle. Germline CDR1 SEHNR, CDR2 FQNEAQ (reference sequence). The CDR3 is CASSPGGRGAEETQYF. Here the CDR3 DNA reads TGTGCCAGCAGCCCAGGGGGGCGGGGGGCCGAAGAGACCCAGTACTTC.

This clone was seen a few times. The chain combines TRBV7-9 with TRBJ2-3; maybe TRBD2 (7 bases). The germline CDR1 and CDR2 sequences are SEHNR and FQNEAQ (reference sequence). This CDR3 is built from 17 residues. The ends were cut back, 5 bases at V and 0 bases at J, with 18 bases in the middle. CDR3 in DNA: TGTGCCAGCAGCCCCAGGGGTAGCGGGTCTAGCACAGATACGCAGTATTTT. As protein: CASSPRGSGSSTDTQYF.

The CDR3 region is CASSQEPRDLGSSTDTQYF. Written as DNA, the CDR3 is TGTGCCAGCAGCCAAGAGCCCAGAGATCTAGGTTCTAGCACAGATACGCAGTATTTT. This chain connects TRBV4-2 to TRBJ2-3; D ambiguous. CDR3 length: 19 residues. Per the germline V gene, CDR1 is LGHNA and CDR2 is YNFKEQ. The V end was cut by 0 bases, the J end by 0 bases, with 19 bases between.

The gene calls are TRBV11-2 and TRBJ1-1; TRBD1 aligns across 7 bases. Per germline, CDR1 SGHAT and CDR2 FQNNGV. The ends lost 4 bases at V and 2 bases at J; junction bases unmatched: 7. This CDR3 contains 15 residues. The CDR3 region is CASSSRGTDNTEAFF. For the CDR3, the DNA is TGTGCCAGCAGCTCCAGAGGGACAGACAACACTGAAGCTTTCTTT.

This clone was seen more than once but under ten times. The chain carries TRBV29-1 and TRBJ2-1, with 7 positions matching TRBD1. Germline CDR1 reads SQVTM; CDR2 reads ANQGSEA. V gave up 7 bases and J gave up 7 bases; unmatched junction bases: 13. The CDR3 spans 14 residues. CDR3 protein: CSASELTGWNEQFF. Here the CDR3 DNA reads TGCAGCGCTTCAGAATTGACAGGGTGGAATGAGCAGTTCTTC.

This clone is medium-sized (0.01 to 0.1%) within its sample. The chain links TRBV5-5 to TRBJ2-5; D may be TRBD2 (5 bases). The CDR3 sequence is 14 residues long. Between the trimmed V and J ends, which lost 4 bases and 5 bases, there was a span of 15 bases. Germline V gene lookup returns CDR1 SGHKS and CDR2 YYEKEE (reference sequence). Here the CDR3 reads CASSQERSWETQYF. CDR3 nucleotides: TGTGCCAGCAGCCAAGAGCGGTCCTGGGAGACCCAGTACTTC.

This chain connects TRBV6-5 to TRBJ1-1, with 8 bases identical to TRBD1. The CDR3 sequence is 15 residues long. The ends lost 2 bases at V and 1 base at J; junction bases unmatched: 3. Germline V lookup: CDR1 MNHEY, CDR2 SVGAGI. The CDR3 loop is CASSYPGQENTEAFF. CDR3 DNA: TGTGCCAGCAGTTACCCGGGACAGGAGAACACTGAAGCTTTCTTT.

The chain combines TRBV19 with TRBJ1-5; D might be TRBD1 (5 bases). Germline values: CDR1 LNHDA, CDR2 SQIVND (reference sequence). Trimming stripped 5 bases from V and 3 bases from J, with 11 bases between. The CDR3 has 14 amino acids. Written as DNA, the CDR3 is TGTGCCAGTAGTGCAGGGTGGAACAATCAGCCCCAGCATTTT. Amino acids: CASSAGWNNQPQHF.

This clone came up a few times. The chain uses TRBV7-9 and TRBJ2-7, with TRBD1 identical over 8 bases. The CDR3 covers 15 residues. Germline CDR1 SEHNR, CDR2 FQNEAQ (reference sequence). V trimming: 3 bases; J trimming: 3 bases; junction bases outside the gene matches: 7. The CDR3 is CASSFPGQANYEQYF. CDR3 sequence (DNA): TGTGCCAGCAGCTTCCCGGGACAGGCGAACTACGAGCAGTACTTC. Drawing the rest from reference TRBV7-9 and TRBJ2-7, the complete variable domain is DTGVSQNPRHKITKRGQNVTFRCDPISEHNRLYWYRQTLGQGPEFLTYFQNEAQLEKSRLLSDRFSAERPKGSFSTLEIQRTEQGDSAMYLCASSFPGQANYEQYFGPGTRLTVT.

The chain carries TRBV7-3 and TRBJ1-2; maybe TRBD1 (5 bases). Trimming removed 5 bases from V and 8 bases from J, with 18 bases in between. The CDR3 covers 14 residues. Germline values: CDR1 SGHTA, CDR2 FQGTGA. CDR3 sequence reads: CASSQDGGRRGYTF. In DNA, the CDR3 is TGTGCCAGCAGCCAGGACGGGGGGAGACGCGGCTACACCTTC.

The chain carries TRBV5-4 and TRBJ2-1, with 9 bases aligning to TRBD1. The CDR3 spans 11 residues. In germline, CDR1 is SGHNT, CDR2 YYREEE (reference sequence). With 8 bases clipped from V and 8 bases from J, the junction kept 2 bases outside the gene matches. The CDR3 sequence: CASTGGYEQFF. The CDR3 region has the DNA TGTGCCAGTACAGGGGGCTATGAGCAGTTCTTC.

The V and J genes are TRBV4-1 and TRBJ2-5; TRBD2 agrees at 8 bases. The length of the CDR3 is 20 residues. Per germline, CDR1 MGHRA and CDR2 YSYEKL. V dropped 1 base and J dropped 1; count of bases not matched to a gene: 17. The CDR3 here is CASSQALLEVAGGSQETQYF. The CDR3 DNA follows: TGCGCCAGCAGCCAAGCACTTTTAGAGGTCGCGGGGGGCTCCCAAGAGACCCAGTACTTC.